This entry describes one TCR beta chain. The antigen remains undetermined. This entry belongs to a study of cytomegalovirus exposure and HLA in healthy donors. Points from the study as a whole: A classifier reportedly called cytomegalovirus status with high sensitivity and specificity. Further analysis, carried out later, found HLA-associated TCR beta chains more clonally expanded than equally common other chains. When the data were analyzed later, several of the most significant clusters appeared to be linked to common viral pathogens.

PCR employed 60 Vbeta and 13 Jbeta primers. TCRdb's table, derived via immunoSEQ multiplex PCR, lists solely in-frame clones and lacks some. The table lists about 37,000 clones, around 70% of them singletons, with over 5.5% in the top ten. Trimming cost V 6 bases and J 5 bases; bases outside gene matches: 10. This CDR3 comprises 17 residues. Germline CDR1 and CDR2: SNHLY and FYNNEI. The clonotype originates from a man aged 25 to 40 in good health and CMV-seronegative. V usage is TRBV2 and J usage is TRBJ2-1; 13 bases align to TRBD2. The material sequenced was PBMCs. In DNA form, the CDR3 reads TGTGCCAGCAGGGTGGACCGGACTAGCGGGGGCCACAATGAGCAGTTCTTC. It codes for CASRVDRTSGGHNEQFF.